The rows below give T cell receptor beta chains drawn from one sample of a study of blood T cell repertoires in COVID-19. This table comes from immunoSEQ multiplex PCR, and its TCRdb copy is limited to in-frame clones, with some not included. The sample lists tens of thousands of clones; almost 85% were seen once. The sample taken for sequencing was peripheral blood. The receptors shown here come from a man in his fifties or sixties with active or convalescent COVID-19. CDR3s include the opening cysteine and the closing phenylalanine or tryptophan. A D gene is named only where the DNA matches it firmly. Clone size is stated in some rows and not others, as once, few, many or a class when expanded.

>.|TRBJ1-1|14|TRBV11-2|.
CASSSSGGLTEAFF
TGTGCCAGCAGCTCATCGGGAGGGTTAACTGAAGCTTTCTTT
>TRBD1|TRBJ2-2|15|TRBV6-5|.
CASSLGQGETGELFF
TGTGCCAGCAGCCTGGGACAGGGGGAGACCGGGGAGCTGTTTTTT
>.|TRBJ1-2|12|TRBV28|.
CASSSSDSGYTF
TGTGCCAGCAGTTCGTCCGACAGCGGCTACACCTTC
>.|TRBJ2-3|12|TRBV7-9|.
CASGGNTDTQYF
TGTGCCAGCGGGGGGAACACAGATACGCAGTATTTT
>TRBD1|TRBJ1-2|14|TRBV5-5|.
CASSDSRGNYGYTF
TGTGCCAGCAGCGATTCCAGGGGGAACTATGGCTACACCTTC
>TRBD1|TRBJ1-5|15|TRBV6-5|few
CASRPAGGGNQPQHF
TGTGCCAGCAGGCCCGCAGGGGGCGGCAATCAGCCCCAGCATTTT
>TRBD1|TRBJ1-2|15|TRBV24-1|.
CATSDSRTGRYGYTF
TGTGCCACCAGTGACTCCCGGACAGGGAGGTATGGCTACACCTTC
>.|TRBJ2-7|12|TRBV3-1/TRBV3-2|.
CASTDHSGVQYF
TGTGCCAGCACTGACCATTCCGGGGTACAGTACTTC
>.|TRBJ2-1|15|TRBV5-1|.
CASSLEAGDYNEQFF
TGCGCCAGCAGCTTGGAAGCGGGTGACTACAATGAGCAGTTCTTC
>.|TRBJ1-1|15|TRBV28|few
CASSFRSRGGTEAFF
TGTGCCAGCAGTTTTCGGTCTCGGGGGGGCACTGAAGCTTTCTTT
>TRBD1|TRBJ1-1|15|TRBV9|.
CASSPGQGVKTEAFF
TGTGCCAGCAGCCCCGGACAGGGGGTAAAAACTGAAGCTTTCTTT
>TRBD2|TRBJ2-1|17|TRBV10-3|.
CAISESMTSGGGKEQFF
TGTGCCATCAGTGAGTCTATGACTAGTGGCGGGGGAAAGGAGCAGTTCTTC
>.|TRBJ2-7|12|TRBV7-2|once
CASSLQGYEQYF
TGTGCCAGCAGCTTACAGGGCTACGAGCAGTACTTC
>.|TRBJ2-2|15|TRBV2|.
CASKVGTSNTGELFF
TGTGCCAGCAAGGTCGGGACTTCTAACACCGGGGAGCTGTTTTTT
>TRBD2|TRBJ2-1|12|TRBV18|.
CASSTTSGEQFF
TGTGCCAGCTCAACGACTAGCGGGGAGCAGTTCTTC
>TRBD1|TRBJ2-5|13|TRBV7-9|.
CASSDRGGETQYF
TGTGCCAGCAGCGACAGGGGCGGGGAGACCCAGTACTTC
>TRBD1|TRBJ1-1|17|TRBV13|.
CASSSTYYRDRNTEAFF
TGTGCCAGCAGCTCTACCTATTATCGGGACAGGAACACTGAAGCTTTCTTT
>.|TRBJ2-3|17|TRBV10-2|few
CASSEPGPGVRSDTQYF
TGCGCCAGCAGTGAGCCAGGCCCGGGGGTTAGGTCAGATACGCAGTATTTT
>TRBD2|TRBJ2-1|17|TRBV24-1|.
CATSDPLAGGRYNEQFF
TGTGCCACCAGTGATCCACTAGCGGGGGGGCGTTACAATGAGCAGTTCTTC
>.|TRBJ1-5|12|TRBV28|.
CASSLFRQPQHF
TGTGCCAGCAGTTTATTTAGACAGCCCCAGCATTTT
>.|TRBJ1-2|12|TRBV3-1/TRBV3-2|.
CASSQGQGSGTF
TGTGCCAGCAGCCAAGGGCAGGGCTCTGGCACCTTC
>.|TRBJ1-5|15|TRBV6-5|.
CASIITENSNQPQHF
TGTGCCAGCATTATAACAGAAAATAGCAATCAGCCCCAGCATTTT
>.|TRBJ2-3|11|TRBV7-2|.
CASSFADTQYF
TGTGCCAGCAGCTTCGCAGATACGCAGTATTTT
>.|TRBJ2-4|15|TRBV18|.
CASSPPYLAKNIQYF
TGTGCCAGCTCACCACCGTATCTAGCCAAAAACATTCAGTACTTC
>.|TRBJ2-1|11|TRBV7-9|.
CASSYYNEQFF
TGTGCCAGCTCCTACTACAATGAGCAGTTCTTC
>TRBD1|TRBJ1-1|12|TRBV4-2|.
CASSQNRGEAFF
TGTGCCAGCAGCCAAAACAGGGGTGAAGCTTTCTTT
>.|TRBJ1-4|17|TRBV7-9|once
CASSLAYGEGLNEKLFF
TGTGCCAGCAGCTTAGCGTACGGGGAAGGCCTTAATGAAAAACTGTTTTTT
>.|TRBJ1-2|14|TRBV6-2/TRBV6-3|.
CASSSRGALDGYTF
TGTGCCAGCAGTTCGCGCGGCGCGCTTGATGGCTACACCTTC
>TRBD1|TRBJ2-2|14|TRBV7-2|.
CASSVTGGPRELFF
TGTGCCAGCAGCGTAACAGGGGGACCAAGGGAGCTGTTTTTT